This T cell receptor beta chain was captured in a study of radiation and T cells in renal cell carcinoma. Study-level points and caveats: In blood, top tumor clones expanded by 2 weeks, shrinking by 4.

Stated time point: baseline pretreatment blood. Treatment given: 15 Gy SBRT to primary tumor, nephrectomy 4 weeks later. The CDR3 loop spans 15 amino acids. Germline-derived CDR1 and CDR2 are MDHEN and SYDVKM. V trimming: 6 bases; J trimming: 9 bases; junction bases outside the gene matches: 17. As for this clone: Its antigen remains unidentified.

TCRdb keeps only in-frame clones here, not all; method: immunoSEQ multiplex PCR. The repertoire includes 130,000 or so clones, around nine tenths of them detected once, and more than 10% sits in the top ten. V is TRBV28 and J is TRBJ2-7, with TRBD1 identical over 7 bases. Specimen: blood, collected from a patient whose treatment included radiotherapy and nephrectomy. The receptor was derived from a woman aged 45 to 65 with renal cell carcinoma. The CDR3 spells CASSPTGDPWKRQYF. The CDR3 region has the DNA TGTGCCAGCAGCCCTACAGGGGATCCCTGGAAACGGCAGTACTTC.